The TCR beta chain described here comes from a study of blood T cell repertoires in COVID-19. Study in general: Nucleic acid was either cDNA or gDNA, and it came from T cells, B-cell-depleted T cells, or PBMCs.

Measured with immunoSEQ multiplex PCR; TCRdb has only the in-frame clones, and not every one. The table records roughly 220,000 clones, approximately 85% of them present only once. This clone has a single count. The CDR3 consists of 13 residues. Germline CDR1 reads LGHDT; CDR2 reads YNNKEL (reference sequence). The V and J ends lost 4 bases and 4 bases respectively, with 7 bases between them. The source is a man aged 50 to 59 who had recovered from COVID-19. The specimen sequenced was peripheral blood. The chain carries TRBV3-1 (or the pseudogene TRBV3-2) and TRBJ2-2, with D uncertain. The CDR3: CASSRPSTGELFF. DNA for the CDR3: TGTGCCAGCAGCCGTCCCTCCACCGGGGAGCTGTTTTTT.